Described below is a single T cell receptor beta chain sequence and its context. This sample was taken from a study of cytomegalovirus exposure and HLA in healthy donors. Germline loops: CDR1 SGHKS, CDR2 YYEKEE (reference sequence). V lost 1 base, J lost 5 bases, and 11 bases lay in between. The CDR3 has 14 residues. This PCR relied on a set of 60 Vbeta primers and 13 Jbeta primers. Repertoires were generated with immunoSEQ multiplex PCR, while TCRdb's copy carries only in-frame clones and drops some. The table includes 150,000 to 200,000 clones, 75% detected once. Sequencing input: PBMCs. The genes are TRBV5-5 and TRBJ2-3, with D tentatively TRBD1 (5 bases). This receptor was identified in a man younger than 35 in good health and CMV-seropositive. The CDR3 region is CASSLLGAGDTQYF. The CDR3 nucleotides read TGTGCCAGCAGCTTGTTAGGGGCCGGAGATACGCAGTATTTT.